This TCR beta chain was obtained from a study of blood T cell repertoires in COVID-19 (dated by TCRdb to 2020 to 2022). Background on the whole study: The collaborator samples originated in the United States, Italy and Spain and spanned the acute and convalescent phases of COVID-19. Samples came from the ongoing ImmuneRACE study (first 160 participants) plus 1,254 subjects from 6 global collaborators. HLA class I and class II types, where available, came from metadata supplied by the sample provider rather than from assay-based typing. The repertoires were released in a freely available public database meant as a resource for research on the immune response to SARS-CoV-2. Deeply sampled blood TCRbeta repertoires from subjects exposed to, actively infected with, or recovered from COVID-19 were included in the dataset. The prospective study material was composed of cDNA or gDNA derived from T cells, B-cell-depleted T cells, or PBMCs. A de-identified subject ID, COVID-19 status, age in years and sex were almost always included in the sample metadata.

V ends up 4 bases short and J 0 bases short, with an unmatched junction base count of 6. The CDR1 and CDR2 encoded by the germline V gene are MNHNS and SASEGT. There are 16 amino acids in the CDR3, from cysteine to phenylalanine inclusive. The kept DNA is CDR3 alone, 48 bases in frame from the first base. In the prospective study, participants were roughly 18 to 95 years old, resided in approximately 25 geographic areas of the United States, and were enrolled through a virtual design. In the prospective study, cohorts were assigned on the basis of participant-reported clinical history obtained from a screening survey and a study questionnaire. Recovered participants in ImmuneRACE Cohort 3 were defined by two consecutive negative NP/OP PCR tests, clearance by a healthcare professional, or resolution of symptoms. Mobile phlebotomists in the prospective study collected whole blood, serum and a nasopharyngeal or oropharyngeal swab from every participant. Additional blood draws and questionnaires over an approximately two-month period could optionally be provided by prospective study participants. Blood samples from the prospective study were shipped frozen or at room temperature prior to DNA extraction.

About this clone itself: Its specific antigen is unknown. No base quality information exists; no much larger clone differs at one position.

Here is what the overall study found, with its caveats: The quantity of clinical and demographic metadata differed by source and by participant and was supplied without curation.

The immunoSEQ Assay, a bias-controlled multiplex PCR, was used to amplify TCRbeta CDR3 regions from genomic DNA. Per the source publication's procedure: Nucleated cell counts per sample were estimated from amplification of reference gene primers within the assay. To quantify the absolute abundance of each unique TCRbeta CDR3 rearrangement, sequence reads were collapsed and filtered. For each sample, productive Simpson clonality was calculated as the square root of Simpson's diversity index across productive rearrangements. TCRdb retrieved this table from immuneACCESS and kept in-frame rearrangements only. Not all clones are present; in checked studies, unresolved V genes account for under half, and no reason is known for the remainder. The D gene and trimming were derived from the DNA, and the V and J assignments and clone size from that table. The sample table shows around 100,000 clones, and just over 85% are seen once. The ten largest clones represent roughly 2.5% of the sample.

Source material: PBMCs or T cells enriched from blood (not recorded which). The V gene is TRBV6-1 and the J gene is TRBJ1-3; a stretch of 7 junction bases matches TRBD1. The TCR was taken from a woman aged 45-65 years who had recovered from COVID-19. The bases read TGTGCCAGCAGTGGGGGACAGCCTAGCTCTGGAAACACCATATATTTT. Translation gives CASSGGQPSSGNTIYF.